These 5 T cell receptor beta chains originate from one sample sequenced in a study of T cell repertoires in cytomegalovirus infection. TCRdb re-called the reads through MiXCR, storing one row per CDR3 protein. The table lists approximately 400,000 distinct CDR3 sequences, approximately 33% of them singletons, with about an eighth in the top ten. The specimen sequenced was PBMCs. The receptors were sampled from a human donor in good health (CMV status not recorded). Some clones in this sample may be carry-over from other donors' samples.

The CDR3 coding sequence is TGTGCCAGCAAGAAGGAGACGGATGAAAAACTGTTTTTT. Its translation: CASKKETDEKLFF. The V and J genes are TRBV6-1 and TRBJ1-4, with D uncertain. CDR1 and CDR2 (germline): MNHNS, SASEGT. The CDR3 spans 13 residues. Deletions cut 7 bases from V and 6 bases from J, with 12 bases between.

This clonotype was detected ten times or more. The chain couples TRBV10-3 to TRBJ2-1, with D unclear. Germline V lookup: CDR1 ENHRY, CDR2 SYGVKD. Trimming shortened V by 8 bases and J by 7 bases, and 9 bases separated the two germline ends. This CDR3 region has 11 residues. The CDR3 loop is CAIGVGNEQFF. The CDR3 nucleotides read TGTGCCATCGGGGTGGGGAATGAGCAGTTCTTC.

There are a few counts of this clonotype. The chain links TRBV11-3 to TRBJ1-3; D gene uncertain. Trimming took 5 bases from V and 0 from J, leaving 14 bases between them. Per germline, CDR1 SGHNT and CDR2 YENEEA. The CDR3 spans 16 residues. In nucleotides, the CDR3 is TGTGCCAGCAGCCCCGGCACCCAGTTCTCTGGAAACACCATATATTTT. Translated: CASSPGTQFSGNTIYF.

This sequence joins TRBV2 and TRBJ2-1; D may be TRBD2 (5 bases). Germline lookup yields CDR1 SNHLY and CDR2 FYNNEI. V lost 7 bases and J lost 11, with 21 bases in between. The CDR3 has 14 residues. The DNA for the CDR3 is TGTGCCAGCACCCTAGACTGGACTGGCCGGAAGCAGTTCTTC. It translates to CASTLDWTGRKQFF.

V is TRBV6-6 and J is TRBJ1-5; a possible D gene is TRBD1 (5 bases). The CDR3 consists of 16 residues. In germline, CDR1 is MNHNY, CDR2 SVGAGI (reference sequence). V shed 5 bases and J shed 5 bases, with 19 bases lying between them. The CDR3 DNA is TGTGCCAGCAGTAATCTATTGGGGGTTAAGGATCAGCCCCAGCATTTT. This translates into CASSNLLGVKDQPQHF.